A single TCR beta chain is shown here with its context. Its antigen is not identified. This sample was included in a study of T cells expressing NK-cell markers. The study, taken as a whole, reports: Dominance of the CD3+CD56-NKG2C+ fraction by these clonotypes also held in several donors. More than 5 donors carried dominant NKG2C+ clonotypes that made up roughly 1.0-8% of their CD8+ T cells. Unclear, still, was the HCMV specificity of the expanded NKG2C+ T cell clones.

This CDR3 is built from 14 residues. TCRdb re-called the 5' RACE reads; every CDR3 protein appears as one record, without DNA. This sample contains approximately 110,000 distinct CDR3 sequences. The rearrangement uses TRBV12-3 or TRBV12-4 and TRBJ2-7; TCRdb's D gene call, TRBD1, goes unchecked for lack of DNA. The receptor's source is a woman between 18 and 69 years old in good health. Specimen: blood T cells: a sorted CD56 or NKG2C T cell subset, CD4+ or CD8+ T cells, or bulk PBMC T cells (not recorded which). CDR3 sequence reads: CASSSQTGANEQYF.